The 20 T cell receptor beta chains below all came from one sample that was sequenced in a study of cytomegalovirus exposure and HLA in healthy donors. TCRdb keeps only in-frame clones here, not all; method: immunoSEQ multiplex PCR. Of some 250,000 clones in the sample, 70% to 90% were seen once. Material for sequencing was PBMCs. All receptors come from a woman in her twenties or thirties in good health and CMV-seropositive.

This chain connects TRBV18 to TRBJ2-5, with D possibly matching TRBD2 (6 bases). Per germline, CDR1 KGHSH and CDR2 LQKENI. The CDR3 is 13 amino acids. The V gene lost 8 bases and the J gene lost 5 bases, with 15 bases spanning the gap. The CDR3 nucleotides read TGTGCCAGCCTTCGACTAGAGGGGGAGACCCAGTACTTC. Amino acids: CASLRLEGETQYF. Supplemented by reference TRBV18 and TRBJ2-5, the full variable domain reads NAGVMQNPRHLVRRRGQEARLRCSPMKGHSHVYWYRQLPEEGLKFMVYLQKENIIDESGMPKERFSAEFPKEGPSILRIQQVVRGDSAAYFCASLRLEGETQYFGPGTRLLVL.

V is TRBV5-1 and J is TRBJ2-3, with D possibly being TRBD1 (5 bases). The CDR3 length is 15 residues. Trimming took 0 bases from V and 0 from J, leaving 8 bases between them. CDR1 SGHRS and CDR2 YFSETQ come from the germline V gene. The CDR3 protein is CASSLDRQSTDTQYF. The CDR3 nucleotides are TGCGCCAGCAGCTTGGACCGACAGAGCACAGATACGCAGTATTTT.

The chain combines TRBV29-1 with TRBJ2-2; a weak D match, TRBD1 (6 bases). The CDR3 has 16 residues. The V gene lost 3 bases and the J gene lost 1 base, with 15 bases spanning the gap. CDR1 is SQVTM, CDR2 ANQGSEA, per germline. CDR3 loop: CSVEGSRGQNTGELFF. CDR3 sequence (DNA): TGCAGCGTTGAGGGTTCTCGGGGACAGAACACCGGGGAGCTGTTTTTT.

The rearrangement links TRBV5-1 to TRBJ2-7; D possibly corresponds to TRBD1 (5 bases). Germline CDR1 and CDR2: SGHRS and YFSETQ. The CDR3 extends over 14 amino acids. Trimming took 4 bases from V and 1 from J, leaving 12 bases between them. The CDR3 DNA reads TGCGCCAGCAGCCCTATGTCAGGGTCCTACGAGCAGTACTTC. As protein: CASSPMSGSYEQYF.

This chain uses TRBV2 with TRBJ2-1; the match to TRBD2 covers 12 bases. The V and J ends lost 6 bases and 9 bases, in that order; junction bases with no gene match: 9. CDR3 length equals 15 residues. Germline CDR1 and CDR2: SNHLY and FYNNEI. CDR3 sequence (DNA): TGTGCCAGCAGGAAAGCGACTAGCGGGAGCCTTGAGCAGTTCTTC. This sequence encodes CASRKATSGSLEQFF.

The CDR3: CASRRTVFYNEQFF. In nucleotides, the CDR3 is TGTGCCAGCCGACGGACAGTCTTCTACAATGAGCAGTTCTTC. The chain has TRBV7-8 and TRBJ2-1, with D tentatively TRBD1 (6 bases). V gave up 8 bases and J gave up 3 bases, with 14 bases separating them. CDR3 size: 14 residues. Per germline, CDR1 SGHVS and CDR2 FQNEAQ.

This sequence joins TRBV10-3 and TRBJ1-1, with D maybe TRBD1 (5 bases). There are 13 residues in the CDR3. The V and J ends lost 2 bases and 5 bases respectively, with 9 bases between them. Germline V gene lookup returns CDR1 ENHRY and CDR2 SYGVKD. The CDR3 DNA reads TGTGCCATCAGTGAGGGGGGGGAAACTGAAGCTTTCTTT. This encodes CAISEGGETEAFF.

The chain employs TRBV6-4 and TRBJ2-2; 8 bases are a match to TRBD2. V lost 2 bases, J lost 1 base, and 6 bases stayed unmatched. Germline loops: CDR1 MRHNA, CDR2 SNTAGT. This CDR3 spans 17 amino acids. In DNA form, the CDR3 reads TGTGCCAGCAGTGACAAGGGTCTAGCGGGGAACACCGGGGAGCTGTTTTTT. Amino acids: CASSDKGLAGNTGELFF.

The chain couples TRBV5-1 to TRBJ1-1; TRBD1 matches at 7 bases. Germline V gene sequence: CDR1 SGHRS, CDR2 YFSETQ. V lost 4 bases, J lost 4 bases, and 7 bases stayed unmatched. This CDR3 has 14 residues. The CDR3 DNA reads TGCGCCAGCAGCGAACCGGGACAGCCCACTGAAGCTTTCTTT. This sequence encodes CASSEPGQPTEAFF.

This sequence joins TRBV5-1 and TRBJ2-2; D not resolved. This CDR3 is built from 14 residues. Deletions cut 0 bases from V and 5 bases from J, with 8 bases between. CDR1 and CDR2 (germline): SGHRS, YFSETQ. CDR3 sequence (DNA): TGCGCCAGCAGCTTGGTGGGCAGAACCGGGGAGCTGTTTTTT. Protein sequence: CASSLVGRTGELFF.

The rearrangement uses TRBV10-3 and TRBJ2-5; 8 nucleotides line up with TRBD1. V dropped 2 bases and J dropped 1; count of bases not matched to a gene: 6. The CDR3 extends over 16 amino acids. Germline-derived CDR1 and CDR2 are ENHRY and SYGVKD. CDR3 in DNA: TGTGCCATCAGTGAGACCGACAGGGGATTCCAAGAGACCCAGTACTTC. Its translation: CAISETDRGFQETQYF.

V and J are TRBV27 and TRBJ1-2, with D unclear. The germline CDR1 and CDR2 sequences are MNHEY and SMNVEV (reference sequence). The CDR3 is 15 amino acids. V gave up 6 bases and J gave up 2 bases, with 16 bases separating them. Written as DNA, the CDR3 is TGTGCCAGCAGCCCCGGGGAGGGTCGAAACTATGGCTACACCTTC. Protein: CASSPGEGRNYGYTF.

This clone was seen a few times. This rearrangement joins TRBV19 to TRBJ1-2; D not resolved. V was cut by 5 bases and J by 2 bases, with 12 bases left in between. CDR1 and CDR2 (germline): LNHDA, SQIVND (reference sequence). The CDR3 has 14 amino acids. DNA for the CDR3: TGTGCCAGTAGTCCCGGTTCGGTCAACTATGGCTACACCTTC. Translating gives CASSPGSVNYGYTF.

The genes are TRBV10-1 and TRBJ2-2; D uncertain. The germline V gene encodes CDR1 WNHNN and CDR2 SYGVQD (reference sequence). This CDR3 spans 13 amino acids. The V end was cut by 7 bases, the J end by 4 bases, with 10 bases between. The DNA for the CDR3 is TGCGCCAGCAATGATTACGGCACCGGGGAGCTGTTTTTT. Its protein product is CASNDYGTGELFF.

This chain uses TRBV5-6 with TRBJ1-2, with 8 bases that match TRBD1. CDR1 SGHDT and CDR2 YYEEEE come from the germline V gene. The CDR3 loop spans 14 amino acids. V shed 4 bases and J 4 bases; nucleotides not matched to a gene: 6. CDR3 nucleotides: TGTGCCAGCAGCGCGGACAGGGCCTCCTATGGCTACACCTTC. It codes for CASSADRASYGYTF. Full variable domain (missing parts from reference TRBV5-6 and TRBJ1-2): DAGVTQSPTHLIKTRGQQVTLRCSPKSGHDTVSWYQQALGQGPQFIFQYYEEEERQRGNFPDRFSGHQFPNYSSELNVNALLLGDSALYLCASSADRASYGYTFGSGTRLTVV.

The CDR3 protein is CASRPSTGHTNTGELFF. The CDR3, as DNA: TGTGCCAGCAGACCTTCAACGGGACATACGAACACCGGGGAGCTGTTTTTT. The gene calls are TRBV27 and TRBJ2-2, with D tentatively TRBD1 (6 bases). The CDR3 totals 17 residues. With 6 bases removed from V and 0 bases from J, the gap between germline ends came to 17 bases. Germline CDR1 MNHEY, CDR2 SMNVEV (reference sequence).

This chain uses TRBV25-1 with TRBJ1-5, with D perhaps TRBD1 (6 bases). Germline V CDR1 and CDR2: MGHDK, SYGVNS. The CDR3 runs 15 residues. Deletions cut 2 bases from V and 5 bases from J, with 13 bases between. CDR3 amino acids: CASSEGWAGDQPQHF. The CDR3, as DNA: TGTGCCAGCAGTGAAGGGTGGGCAGGGGATCAGCCCCAGCATTTT.

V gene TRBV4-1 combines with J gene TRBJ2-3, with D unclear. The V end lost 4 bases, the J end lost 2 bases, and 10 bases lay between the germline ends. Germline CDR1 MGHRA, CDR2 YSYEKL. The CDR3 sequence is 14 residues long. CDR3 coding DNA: TGCGCCAGCAGCCCTGCGAGCTCCACAGATACGCAGTATTTT. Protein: CASSPASSTDTQYF.

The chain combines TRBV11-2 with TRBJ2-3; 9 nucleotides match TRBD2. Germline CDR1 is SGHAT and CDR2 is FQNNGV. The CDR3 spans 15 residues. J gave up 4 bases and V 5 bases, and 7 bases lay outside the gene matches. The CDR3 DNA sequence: TGTGCCAGCAGCCTTAGCGGGAGCTTTCCAGATACGCAGTATTTT. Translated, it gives CASSLSGSFPDTQYF.

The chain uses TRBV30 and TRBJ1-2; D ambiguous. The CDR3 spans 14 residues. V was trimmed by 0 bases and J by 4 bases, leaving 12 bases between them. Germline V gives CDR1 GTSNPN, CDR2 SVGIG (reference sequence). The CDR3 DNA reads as TGTGCCTGGAGTGTACAAGGCAGACTCTATGGCTACACCTTC. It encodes CAWSVQGRLYGYTF.